This TCR beta chain emerged from a study of blood T cell repertoires in COVID-19. At the level of the study: Acute and convalescent COVID-19 specimens originated in the United States, Italy and Spain. PBMCs, B-cell-depleted T cells, or T cells were the source of the cDNA or gDNA that made up the material.

CDR3 size: 15 residues. CDR1 is ENHRY, CDR2 SYGVKD, per germline. Trimming cost V 4 bases and J 3 bases; bases outside gene matches: 7. Per the study methods: From reference gene primer amplification, estimates of nucleated cell counts were derived. Profiling relied on immunoSEQ multiplex PCR, and the TCRdb table lists in-frame clones only, not all of them. From that table come the V and J calls and clone size; the DNA was used to work out D and trimming. This table has approximately 11,000 clones, over 75% appearing once. Sequences were obtained from peripheral blood. The rearrangement links TRBV10-3 to TRBJ1-1; 8 bases line up with TRBD1. The origin of this receptor is a human donor in a cohort sampled during active COVID-19. Written as DNA, the CDR3 is TGTGCCATCAGTGGAGTAACAGGGGGTTACACTGAAGCTTTCTTT. The encoded protein is CAISGVTGGYTEAFF.